The rows below give T cell receptor beta chains drawn from one sample of a study of blood T cells in healthy people across ages. MiXCR, applied by TCRdb to the 5' RACE reads, yields one record per CDR3 protein. The sample contains hundreds of thousands of distinct CDR3 sequences, roughly half of which appear only once. The sample taken for sequencing was blood. The receptors here all came from a woman of 80 years or more in good health. The CDR3 runs from the conserved cysteine through the conserved F or W. D genes are given only for firm matches. Only some rows state a clone size, as once, few, many or a class for expanded clones.

TRBV5-1	TRBJ2-3	-	many	TGCGCCAGCAGAGGGGCCCCAAGCACAGATACGCAGTATTTT	CASRGAPSTDTQYF
TRBV5-1	TRBJ2-7	TRBD2	-	TGCGCCAGCAGCCCGGGACTAGCTTACGACGAGCAGTACTTC	CASSPGLAYDEQYF
TRBV13	TRBJ1-1	-	-	TGTGTCAGCAGCTTAACGGCAGGGCGAACTGAAGCTTTCTTT	CVSSLTAGRTEAFF
TRBV12-3/TRBV12-4	TRBJ1-5	-	-	TGTGCCAGCGTTAGGGGGAGCAATCAGCCCCAGCATTTT	CASVRGSNQPQHF
TRBV24-1	TRBJ2-3	-	-	TGTGCCACCAGCCCCGGGGCTCCAGCATATACGCAGTATTTT	CATSPGAPAYTQYF
TRBV7-9	TRBJ2-6	-	-	TGTGCCAGCAGCTTAGCTAGTGGTGGGGTATCTGGGGCCAACGTCCTGACTTTC	CASSLASGGVSGANVLTF
TRBV6-1	TRBJ2-3	TRBD1	many	TGTGCCACCAGACAGGGATTCGGCACAGATACGCAGTATTTT	CATRQGFGTDTQYF
TRBV20-1	TRBJ2-1	TRBD2	many	TGCAGTGCTAGAGGAGCGGGACCCCTTACGTTCTTC	CSARGAGPLTFF
TRBV29-1	TRBJ2-5	-	-	TGCAGCGTTGACCAGCGGGCTATGGAGACCCAGTACTTC	CSVDQRAMETQYF
TRBV5-1	TRBJ2-3	-	many	TGCGCCAGCAGACGGGCGGAAAGGACAGATACGCAGTATTTT	CASRRAERTDTQYF
TRBV4-2	TRBJ2-3	-	-	TGTGCCAGCAGGGCTACCGGACTTGATACGCAGTATTTT	CASRATGLDTQYF
TRBV4-1	TRBJ2-3	-	many	TGCGCCAGCAGCCCCCCACAGAAGGGCACGCAGTATTTT	CASSPPQKGTQYF
TRBV7-9	TRBJ2-5	-	-	TGTGCCTTAAAGGAGGGCGGGAATGAGCAGTACTTC	CALKEGGNEQYF
TRBV12-3/TRBV12-4	TRBJ2-3	TRBD2	many	TGTGCCAGCAGTCACCGAGCGGGGTCTAGCACAGATACGCAGTATTTT	CASSHRAGSSTDTQYF
TRBV29-1	TRBJ2-1	-	-	TGCAGCGTTGTCCTTTTGGCAGGGACCTACAATGAGCAGTTCTTC	CSVVLLAGTYNEQFF
TRBV9	TRBJ1-1	-	-	TGTGCCAGCAGCGTAGGGTGGTACACTGAAGCTTTCTTT	CASSVGWYTEAFF
TRBV3-1	TRBJ2-3	-	-	TGTGCCAGCAGCCGGGGGGATGGGAGCAGCACAGATACGCAGTATTTT	CASSRGDGSSTDTQYF
TRBV7-9	TRBJ2-3	TRBD2	-	TGTGCCAGCACCGGGACTAGCGGATCTAGCACAGATACGCGGTATTTT	CASTGTSGSSTDTRYF
TRBV11-1	TRBJ2-1	TRBD2	-	TGTGCCAGCAGCCCCCGTGTTAGCGGGGGGGGTAACAATGAGCAGTTCTTC	CASSPRVSGGGNNEQFF
TRBV11-2	TRBJ2-2	-	-	TGTGCCAGCAGCCTAAGGATTTTCGGGGAGCTGTTTTTT	CASSLRIFGELFF
TRBV7-9	TRBJ2-3	-	-	TGTACCAGCAGCCCGACTGGCTACACAGATACGCAGTATTTT	CTSSPTGYTDTQYF
TRBV5-5	TRBJ1-6	-	-	TGTGCCAGCAGCTTGCCCCAGGGGACATATTCTCGTCGGTCACCCCTCCACTTT	CASSLPQGTYSRRSPLHF
TRBV28	TRBJ2-5	TRBD1	-	TGTGCCAGCAGTTTATGGACAGGGAGCCAAGAGACCCAGTACTTC	CASSLWTGSQETQYF